The 30 T cell receptor beta chains in this list originate from one sample, sequenced in a study of T cell changes during pregnancy in multiple sclerosis. Produced via immunoSEQ multiplex PCR; TCRdb's table is partial and in-frame only. The sample has fewer than 15,000 clones; about 90% are singletons. Material: CD8+ T cells from peripheral blood mononuclear cells, obtained in the first trimester of pregnancy. The receptors originated from a female donor with multiple sclerosis, enrolled in a pregnancy study.

CDR3 residues: CASTPGTATYGYTF. CDR3 bases: TGTGCCAGCACACCCGGGACAGCTACCTATGGCTACACCTTC. This chain joins TRBV6-6 and TRBJ1-2, with 7 bases matching TRBD1. V dropped 7 bases and J dropped 4; count of bases not matched to a gene: 9. Germline lookup yields CDR1 MNHNY and CDR2 SVGAGI (reference sequence). The CDR3 contains 14 residues.

The rearrangement links TRBV7-9 to TRBJ2-7; D gene uncertain. This CDR3 has 12 residues. The germline V and J ends were trimmed by 2 bases and 5 bases, with 7 bases remaining between them. CDR1 is SEHNR and CDR2 is FQNEAQ in the germline V gene (reference sequence). The DNA for the CDR3 is TGTGCCAGCAGCTTACAGGATCACGAGCAGTACTTC. Protein product: CASSLQDHEQYF.

The chain uses TRBV13 and TRBJ2-7; D is possibly TRBD1 (6 bases). The CDR3 has 15 amino acids. In germline, CDR1 is PRHDT, CDR2 FYEKMQ (reference sequence). V shed 0 bases and J shed 1 base, with 10 bases lying between them. The CDR3 nucleotides are TGTGCCAGCAGCTTAGGAGGGGGTGAATCCTACGAGCAGTACTTC. Amino acid sequence: CASSLGGGESYEQYF.

The V gene is TRBV7-2, the J gene TRBJ1-1; D may be TRBD1 (6 bases). V was trimmed by 2 bases and J by 5 bases, leaving 12 bases between them. Germline V gene sequence: CDR1 SGHTA, CDR2 FQGNSA. The CDR3 is made up of 14 amino acids. CDR3 DNA: TGTGCCAGCAGCTTACTTGAGGGGGATACTGAAGCTTTCTTT. As protein: CASSLLEGDTEAFF.

CDR3 DNA sequence: TGCGCCAGCAGCCTCCGGACTAGCGGGTCGGGTGAGCAGTTCTTC. Translating gives CASSLRTSGSGEQFF. The rearrangement uses TRBV4-3 and TRBJ2-1; 11 nucleotides match TRBD2. Germline CDR1 reads LGHNA; CDR2 reads YSLEER. The CDR3 loop spans 15 amino acids. The V and J ends lost 4 bases and 9 bases, in that order; junction bases with no gene match: 8.

The chain links TRBV7-2 to TRBJ2-2, with D hard to call. This CDR3 spans 13 amino acids. V was cut by 5 bases and J by 2 bases, with 6 bases left in between. Germline V CDR1 and CDR2: SGHTA, FQGNSA. The CDR3 sequence: CASSGLNTGELFF. CDR3 DNA sequence: TGTGCCAGCAGCGGGCTTAACACCGGGGAGCTGTTTTTT. Variable domain in full (rest from reference TRBV7-2 and TRBJ2-2): GAGVSQSPSNKVTEKGKDVELRCDPISGHTALYWYRQSLGQGLEFLIYFQGNSAPDKSGLPSDRFSAERTGGSVSTLTIQRTQQEDSAVYLCASSGLNTGELFFGEGSRLTVL.

This clone has only a few counts. The chain joins TRBV7-9 to TRBJ2-2; D is uncertain. Trimming removed 8 bases at V and 1 base at J, with 8 bases between. The CDR3 is 13 amino acids. The germline V gene encodes CDR1 SEHNR and CDR2 FQNEAQ (reference sequence). CDR3 coding DNA: TGTGCCAGCGACACCGGGAACACCGGGGAGCTGTTTTTT. Amino acid sequence: CASDTGNTGELFF. The full variable domain, its missing parts supplied by reference TRBV7-9 and TRBJ2-2, is DTGVSQNPRHKITKRGQNVTFRCDPISEHNRLYWYRQTLGQGPEFLTYFQNEAQLEKSRLLSDRFSAERPKGSFSTLEIQRTEQGDSAMYLCASDTGNTGELFFGEGSRLTVL.

This clone was observed a handful of times. This chain links TRBV5-4 with TRBJ1-6; 7 bases fit TRBD1. The CDR3 has 17 amino acids. Germline V gene lookup returns CDR1 SGHNT and CDR2 YYREEE (reference sequence). Trimming took 4 bases from V and 7 from J; bases not matched to a gene: 14. The CDR3 DNA follows: TGTGCCAGCAGCGGGGGACAGACGACAAGCATCAATTCACCCCTCCACTTT. This translates into CASSGGQTTSINSPLHF.

Here the CDR3 DNA reads TGTGCCAGCAGACGGAGGGGGGAGCGGGGCTACGAGCAGTACTTC. Amino acids: CASRRRGERGYEQYF. The V and J genes are TRBV6-6 and TRBJ2-7; the D gene is possibly TRBD2 (7 bases). V dropped 6 bases and J dropped 3 bases, with 18 bases sitting between them. The CDR3 covers 15 residues. Germline lookup yields CDR1 MNHNY and CDR2 SVGAGI (reference sequence).

The chain carries TRBV9 and TRBJ1-5; possible D gene TRBD1, 6 bases. The germline gives CDR1 SGDLS, CDR2 YYNGEE. The CDR3 has 16 amino acids. V was cut by 0 bases and J by 3 bases, with 13 bases left in between. The CDR3 nucleotides are TGTGCCAGCAGCGTAGGAGTCGGGACATACAATCAGCCCCAGCATTTT. It encodes CASSVGVGTYNQPQHF.

The chain has TRBV28 and TRBJ1-2; a possible D gene is TRBD1 (5 bases). Trimming shortened V by 3 bases and J by 10 bases, and 18 bases separated the two germline ends. CDR1 is MDHEN and CDR2 is SYDVKM in the germline V gene. This CDR3 is 14 amino acids long. CDR3 loop: CASSLRGSPLPYTF. DNA for the CDR3: TGTGCCAGCAGTTTGCGGGGCAGCCCCTTGCCCTACACCTTC.

This rearrangement joins TRBV4-1 to TRBJ1-2; 7 bases align to TRBD1. Trimming took 3 bases from V and 5 from J; bases not matched to a gene: 12. CDR1 and CDR2 (germline): MGHRA, YSYEKL. CDR3 size: 16 residues. The CDR3 nucleotides are TGCGCCAGCAGCCATGGGGACAGTCTAGGCCATTATGGCTACACCTTC. It encodes CASSHGDSLGHYGYTF.

V gene TRBV10-3 combines with J gene TRBJ2-7, with 14 positions matching TRBD2. Germline CDR1 ENHRY, CDR2 SYGVKD. CDR3 length: 14 residues. V lost 6 bases, J lost 5 bases, and 3 bases stayed unmatched. The CDR3 nucleotides read TGTGCCATCAGGCCGGGACTAGCGGGGGACGAGCAGTACTTC. It codes for CAIRPGLAGDEQYF.

The chain recombines TRBV5-1 with TRBJ2-7, with TRBD2 matching over 8 bases. Trimming removed 0 bases from V and 2 bases from J; junction bases left unmatched: 4. This CDR3 is built from 15 residues. Germline CDR1 is SGHRS and CDR2 is YFSETQ. CDR3 sequence: CASSLVQGLAYEQYF. CDR3 bases: TGCGCCAGCAGCTTGGTCCAGGGACTAGCCTACGAGCAGTACTTC.

This rearrangement joins TRBV7-3 to TRBJ1-2; TRBD1 is a possible D gene (5 bases). The V end was cut by 2 bases, the J end by 2 bases, with 9 bases between. The V gene's germline CDR1 is SGHTA and CDR2 FQGTGA. CDR3 size: 14 residues. The CDR3 bases are TGTGCCAGCAGCTTACAGGGATCCAACTATGGCTACACCTTC. Its protein is CASSLQGSNYGYTF.

V is TRBV10-3 and J is TRBJ2-5; 9 bases line up with TRBD1. Trimming cost V 0 bases and J 5 bases; bases outside gene matches: 4. The CDR3 runs 15 residues. Per the germline V gene, CDR1 is ENHRY and CDR2 is SYGVKD. This CDR3 reads CAISESTGGGETQYF. The CDR3 coding sequence is TGTGCCATCAGTGAGTCGACAGGGGGTGGGGAGACCCAGTACTTC.

The rearrangement uses TRBV5-6 and TRBJ2-3, with 16 bases aligning to TRBD2. CDR3 length equals 17 residues. The ends lost 3 bases at V and 4 bases at J; junction bases unmatched: 5. CDR1 and CDR2 (germline): SGHDT, YYEEEE. The CDR3 sequence is CASSWGTSGGAADTQYF. CDR3 in DNA: TGTGCCAGCAGCTGGGGGACTAGCGGGGGGGCAGCAGATACGCAGTATTTT.

The rearrangement uses TRBV30 and TRBJ1-3, with 8 bases fitting TRBD1. Looked up from germline, CDR1 is GTSNPN and CDR2 is SVGIG (reference sequence). Trimming took 3 bases from V and 7 from J; bases not matched to a gene: 5. CDR3 length: 13 residues. The CDR3 is CAWSSGGWNTIYF. CDR3 nucleotides: TGTGCCTGGAGCTCAGGGGGCTGGAACACCATATATTTT.

V and J are TRBV6-1 and TRBJ2-7; no firm D call. The CDR3 runs to 13 residues. Germline V gene lookup returns CDR1 MNHNS and CDR2 SASEGT. The V end was cut by 4 bases, the J end by 2 bases, with 9 bases between. This chain's CDR3 is CASSASEAYEQYF. CDR3 sequence (DNA): TGTGCCAGCAGTGCTTCAGAAGCCTACGAGCAGTACTTC.

This chain joins TRBV7-9 and TRBJ2-3; perhaps TRBD1 as D (6 bases). This CDR3 region has 13 residues. Germline-derived CDR1 and CDR2 are SEHNR and FQNEAQ (reference sequence). Trimming removed 5 bases from V and 5 bases from J, with 11 bases in between. CDR3 sequence: CASSGTLGDTQYF. For the CDR3, the DNA is TGTGCCAGCAGCGGGACACTCGGAGATACGCAGTATTTT.

As for this clone: Its ends do not fully match the called genes, so a read error is possible. The chain is built from TRBV27 and TRBJ1-6, with 7 positions matching TRBD1. CDR3 length equals 16 residues. The germline V gene encodes CDR1 MNHEY and CDR2 SMNVEV (reference sequence). The CDR3 here is CASRSMGTENNSPPHF. DNA for the CDR3: TGTGCCAGCAGATCTATGGGGACAGAAAATAATTCACCCCCCCACTTT.

The chain has TRBV29-1 and TRBJ1-2, with a possible D match to TRBD1 (6 bases). CDR1 is SQVTM and CDR2 is ANQGSEA in the germline V gene. The V end lost 2 bases, the J end lost 4 bases, and 14 bases lay between the germline ends. The CDR3 contains 14 residues. CDR3: CSVEWDTSGYGYTF. DNA for the CDR3: TGCAGCGTTGAATGGGACACTTCTGGCTATGGCTACACCTTC.

The chain recombines TRBV15 with TRBJ2-3; 9 nucleotides line up with TRBD1. V shed 3 bases, J shed 5 bases, and the junction held 9 bases outside the gene matches. CDR1 and CDR2 from the germline V gene are LNHNV and YYDKDF (reference sequence). The length of the CDR3 is 16 residues. Here the CDR3 DNA reads TGTGCCACCAGCAGGACCGGGACAGGGTGGGTAGATACGCAGTATTTT. Its translation is CATSRTGTGWVDTQYF. Looking up the rest from reference TRBV15 and TRBJ2-3 gives the full variable domain: DAMVIQNPRYQVTQFGKPVTLSCSQTLNHNVMYWYQQKSSQAPKLLFHYYDKDFNNEADTPDNFQSRRPNTSFCFLDIRSPGLGDTAMYLCATSRTGTGWVDTQYFGPGTRLTVL.

The V and J genes are TRBV2 and TRBJ2-7; 8 nucleotides agree with TRBD1. From germline, CDR1 is SNHLY and CDR2 FYNNEI. The CDR3 is 11 amino acids. Trimming took 1 base from V and 13 from J; bases not matched to a gene: 3. The CDR3 DNA sequence: TGTGCCAGCAGTGAAGACGGGACAGGCTACTTC. Protein sequence: CASSEDGTGYF.

The chain has TRBV7-6 and TRBJ2-7, with 7 bases matching TRBD1. V shed 2 bases, J shed 3 bases, and the junction held 4 bases outside the gene matches. This CDR3 spans 14 amino acids. Germline CDR1 and CDR2: SGHVS and FNYEAQ. The DNA for the CDR3 is TGTGCCAGCAGCTTACTCACAGGGGTCTACGAGCAGTACTTC. Translation gives CASSLLTGVYEQYF.

J is TRBJ2-7 and V is TRBV15, with 9 bases fitting TRBD1. V gave up 3 bases and J gave up 4 bases; unmatched junction bases: 1. Germline V gives CDR1 LNHNV, CDR2 YYDKDF (reference sequence). The CDR3 length is 13 residues. CDR3 DNA: TGTGCCACCAGCAGTGGACAGGGGTACGAGCAGTACTTC. Translating gives CATSSGQGYEQYF.

This chain uses TRBV7-3 with TRBJ2-1; D might be TRBD2 (5 bases). The germline V gene encodes CDR1 SGHTA and CDR2 FQGTGA. This CDR3 contains 16 residues. The V end lost 5 bases, the J end lost 0 bases, and 14 bases lay between the germline ends. CDR3 sequence: CASSRSGVVSYNEQFF. CDR3 in DNA: TGTGCCAGCAGCCGGTCCGGGGTGGTCTCCTACAATGAGCAGTTCTTC.

V and J are TRBV19 and TRBJ1-1; TRBD1 is a possible D gene (6 bases). Germline V gene data show CDR1 as LNHDA and CDR2 as SQIVND (reference sequence). This CDR3 contains 15 residues. Trimming shortened V by 5 bases and J by 3 bases, and 16 bases separated the two germline ends. The CDR3 DNA reads as TGTGCCAGTAGTGTCCAGGGGATGGATCACACTGAAGCTTTCTTT. Translating it yields CASSVQGMDHTEAFF. Filled out from reference TRBV19 and TRBJ1-1, the complete variable domain reads DGGITQSPKYLFRKEGQNVTLSCEQNLNHDAMYWYRQDPGQGLRLIYYSQIVNDFQKGDIAEGYSVSREKKESFPLTVTSAQKNPTAFYLCASSVQGMDHTEAFFGQGTRLTVV.

The chain has TRBV4-3 and TRBJ2-1; possible D gene TRBD2, 5 bases. The CDR3 runs to 16 residues. Trimming left V 0 bases short and J 4 bases short, with 13 bases between. CDR1 is LGHNA, CDR2 YSLEER, per germline. As DNA, the CDR3 is TGCGCCAGCAGCCAAGATGGGTCTAGCCCTTACAATGAGCAGTTCTTC. This codes for CASSQDGSSPYNEQFF.

The genes are TRBV25-1 and TRBJ2-7; 7 nucleotides align to TRBD2. Germline trimming cut 2 bases from V and 6 bases from J; bases unmatched to any gene: 13. Germline V gene sequence: CDR1 MGHDK, CDR2 SYGVNS. The CDR3 contains 16 residues. The CDR3 is CASSESSWGGDSEQYF. The CDR3 DNA sequence: TGTGCCAGCAGTGAAAGTTCCTGGGGGGGGGATAGCGAGCAGTACTTC.